This T cell receptor beta chain was documented in a study of regulatory and conventional T cells in RAG deficiency. Findings of the study overall: Shorter CDR3s in all patient subsets; >80% Treg-Tconv overlap in Omenn.

Germline V lookup: CDR1 MNHEY, CDR2 SVGAGI. This CDR3 comprises 15 residues. After removal of 6 bases from V and 8 bases from J, the junction contained 10 bases not matched to a gene. TCRdb's table, derived via immunoSEQ multiplex PCR, lists solely in-frame clones and lacks some. The table lists just over 30,000 clones, 90% to 97% of them singletons. This clone was recorded only once. The antigen is not known. Blood CD4+ CD25-low CD127-high conventional T cells supplied the genomic DNA template. This sample also appeared in a second study, on regulatory T cells. Turning to that study: Amplification used 52 TRBV primers and 13 TRBJ primers.

The receptor comes from a human donor in good health. The chain employs TRBV6-5 and TRBJ1-4; TRBD1 agrees at 9 bases. The specimen sequenced was CD25- CD4+ T cells sorted from blood. The CDR3 DNA reads TGTGCCAGCAGGTCCCCGGGACAGGGCCGCGAAAAACTGTTTTTT. This codes for CASRSPGQGREKLFF.